This T cell receptor beta chain comes out of a study of beta chain features in type 1 diabetes. Study-level results: A closer apparent resemblance between naive, central memory and Treg TCRB repertoires was seen in patients than in healthy donors.

The CDR3 is made up of 17 amino acids. V shed 7 bases and J shed 0 bases, with 19 bases lying between them. The study reverse transcribed the entire isolated RNA, so it sequenced expressed TCRB transcripts. Assay used: immunoSEQ multiplex PCR; TCRdb lists only in-frame clones, some missing. In the table there are about 110,000 clones, less than 40% of which are singletons. This clone was seen at least ten times. Its target is not known. This chain uses TRBV23-1 with TRBJ1-3, with a possible D match to TRBD1 (6 bases). TRBV23-1 is an ORF for which the function is uncertain. The sequence was obtained from a woman aged 18 to 35 in good health. Sequenced material: stem cell memory CD4+ T cells from blood. CDR3 sequence reads: CASTLTVGACSGNTIYF. Written as DNA, the CDR3 is TGCGCCAGCACCCTCACTGTGGGGGCATGCTCTGGAAACACCATATATTTT.